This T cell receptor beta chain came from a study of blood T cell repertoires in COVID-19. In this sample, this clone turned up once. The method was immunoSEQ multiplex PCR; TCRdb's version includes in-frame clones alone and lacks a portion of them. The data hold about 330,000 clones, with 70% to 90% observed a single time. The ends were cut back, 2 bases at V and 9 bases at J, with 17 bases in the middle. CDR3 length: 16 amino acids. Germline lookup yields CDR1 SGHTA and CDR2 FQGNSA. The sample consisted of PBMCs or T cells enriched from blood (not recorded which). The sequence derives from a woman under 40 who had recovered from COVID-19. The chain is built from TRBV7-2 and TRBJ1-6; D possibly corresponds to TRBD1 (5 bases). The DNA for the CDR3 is TGTGCCAGCAGCTTAAGGTCGGTTCAGGGAGGTTCACCCCTCCACTTT. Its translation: CASSLRSVQGGSPLHF.